These 21 T cell receptor beta chains share one sample of origin, sequenced in a study of cytomegalovirus exposure and HLA in healthy donors. Researchers ran the PCR with 60 Vbeta and 13 Jbeta primers. The data were produced by immunoSEQ multiplex PCR, yet TCRdb's version contains in-frame clones alone and is incomplete. The sample includes about 140,000 clones, about 77% of them seen just once. The sample consisted of PBMCs. The receptor set was obtained from a female donor in good health and CMV-seronegative.

J is TRBJ2-6 and V is TRBV28, with D perhaps matching TRBD1 (5 bases). CDR3 length: 13 residues. Looked up from germline, CDR1 is MDHEN and CDR2 is SYDVKM. V lost 5 bases, J lost 4 bases, and 6 bases lay in between. The CDR3, as DNA: TGTGCCAGCAGTGGGGCCGGGGCCAACGTCCTGACTTTC. Protein: CASSGAGANVLTF.

This clone showed up many times. CDR3 sequence (DNA): TGTGCCAGCAGCGTAGGACAGGGAGGCAATCAGCCCCAGCATTTT. Translated, it gives CASSVGQGGNQPQHF. The chain employs TRBV9 and TRBJ1-5; 7 bases agree with TRBD1. The V gene end was trimmed by 0 bases and the J gene end by 2 bases; junction bases not matched to a gene: 2. The CDR3 loop spans 15 amino acids. Germline CDR1 and CDR2: SGDLS and YYNGEE.

The chain links TRBV28 to TRBJ1-2, with D uncertain. There are 14 residues in the CDR3. Germline loops: CDR1 MDHEN, CDR2 SYDVKM. Trimming cost V 4 bases and J 8 bases, with 17 bases left between them. CDR3 loop: CASSYPPSVAGYTF. The CDR3 region has the DNA TGTGCCAGCAGTTACCCCCCCTCCGTGGCCGGCTACACCTTC.

This chain joins TRBV7-3 and TRBJ2-1; a possible D gene is TRBD2 (5 bases). This CDR3 spans 14 amino acids. Germline-derived CDR1 and CDR2 are SGHTA and FQGTGA. The V gene lost 3 bases and the J gene lost 6 bases, with 12 bases spanning the gap. The CDR3 sequence is CASSFSVQSNEQFF. DNA for the CDR3: TGTGCCAGCAGCTTTAGCGTTCAATCCAATGAGCAGTTCTTC.

J is TRBJ1-2 and V is TRBV28; 7 bases are a match to TRBD1. Germline CDR1 and CDR2: MDHEN and SYDVKM. V was pared by 3 bases and J by 6 bases, with 4 bases of the junction left unmatched. There are 13 residues in the CDR3. The CDR3, as DNA: TGTGCCAGCAGTTTTAGGGGGCGACATGGCTACACCTTC. Its translation: CASSFRGRHGYTF.

This clone was observed a handful of times. The V gene is TRBV7-3, the J gene TRBJ1-2, with 8 positions matching TRBD1. Unmatched junction bases numbered 4, after V lost 2 bases and J lost 2 bases. The CDR3 is made up of 15 amino acids. Germline lookup yields CDR1 SGHTA and CDR2 FQGTGA. The CDR3 sequence is CASSLGQGVNYGYTF. CDR3 DNA sequence: TGTGCCAGCAGCTTAGGACAGGGTGTAAACTATGGCTACACCTTC.

V is TRBV7-8 and J is TRBJ2-5; 7 bases agree with TRBD2. V lost 7 bases, J lost 2 bases, and 19 bases stayed unmatched. The CDR3 is 18 residues long. Looked up from germline, CDR1 is SGHVS and CDR2 is FQNEAQ. The CDR3 is CASTKTAYRSGVQETQYF. The CDR3 DNA reads TGTGCCAGCACCAAGACAGCGTATAGGAGCGGGGTACAAGAGACCCAGTACTTC.

V is TRBV7-9 and J is TRBJ2-7; D ambiguous. Trimming took off 4 bases at V and 7 bases at J, with 14 bases between the two ends. The CDR3 has 13 residues. CDR1 SEHNR and CDR2 FQNEAQ come from the germline V gene (reference sequence). CDR3 bases: TGTGCCAGCAGCTCCCAGAACTACGGGGAGCAGTACTTC. Translating it yields CASSSQNYGEQYF.

The genes are TRBV19 and TRBJ1-2, with TRBD1 identical over 7 bases. The V gene's germline CDR1 is LNHDA and CDR2 SQIVND (reference sequence). The CDR3 totals 14 residues. V gave up 7 bases and J gave up 8 bases; unmatched junction bases: 13. This CDR3 reads CASIETGPCCGYTF. CDR3 in DNA: TGTGCCAGTATCGAGACAGGGCCGTGCTGCGGCTACACCTTC. The full variable domain, rest sourced from reference TRBV19 and TRBJ1-2, is DGGITQSPKYLFRKEGQNVTLSCEQNLNHDAMYWYRQDPGQGLRLIYYSQIVNDFQKGDIAEGYSVSREKKESFPLTVTSAQKNPTAFYLCASIETGPCCGYTFGSGTRLTVV.

This clone was seen a handful of times. The junction departs from the called germline gene at one end, perhaps through a read error. CDR3: CAWSDGTGTAAFF. The CDR3 nucleotides read TGTGCCTGGAGTGATGGGACAGGGACTGCAGCTTTCTTT. The rearrangement links TRBV30 to TRBJ1-1; 9 bases match TRBD1. The CDR3 is made up of 13 amino acids. CDR1 and CDR2 (germline): GTSNPN, SVGIG (reference sequence).

The chain uses TRBV2 and TRBJ2-1; 9 bases are shared with TRBD1. CDR1 and CDR2 (germline): SNHLY, FYNNEI. Unmatched junction bases numbered 8, after V lost 4 bases and J lost 7 bases. This CDR3 is 15 amino acids long. CDR3 loop: CASSGGTGKGNEQFF. CDR3 coding DNA: TGTGCCAGCAGTGGGGGGACAGGGAAGGGGAATGAGCAGTTCTTC.

The CDR3 DNA follows: TGTGCCAGCAGCTCGGACAGGGAAGGCTATGGCTACACCTTC. As protein: CASSSDREGYGYTF. The chain combines TRBV7-2 with TRBJ1-2, with 8 positions matching TRBD1. This CDR3 region has 14 residues. With V trimmed by 4 bases and J by 4 bases, 5 bases remained unmatched. The V gene's germline CDR1 is SGHTA and CDR2 FQGNSA.

In its sample, this clone was seen a few times. The J gene is TRBJ1-4, the V gene TRBV7-9; perhaps TRBD1 as D (5 bases). From germline, CDR1 is SEHNR and CDR2 FQNEAQ (reference sequence). With 4 bases removed from V and 2 bases from J, the gap between germline ends came to 11 bases. The CDR3 totals 15 residues. DNA of the CDR3: TGTGCCAGCAGCTCTCGGGGGGAGACTAATGAAAAACTGTTTTTT. Amino acid sequence: CASSSRGETNEKLFF.

The chain recombines TRBV19 with TRBJ1-1; 8 bases are shared with TRBD1. This CDR3 comprises 14 residues. Trimming removed 2 bases from V and 6 bases from J; junction bases left unmatched: 5. CDR1 is LNHDA, CDR2 SQIVND, per germline (reference sequence). CDR3 in DNA: TGTGCCAGTAGTATACAGGGGGCAGGCCCTGAAGCTTTCTTT. Its protein product is CASSIQGAGPEAFF.

This chain connects TRBV7-6 to TRBJ1-3; TRBD1 aligns across 7 bases. The J segment lost 4 bases and the V segment lost 5 bases, leaving 11 bases of the junction unmatched. The CDR3 has 16 residues. Germline V lookup: CDR1 SGHVS, CDR2 FNYEAQ. This CDR3 is CASSAQTGRVGNTIYF. In nucleotides, the CDR3 is TGTGCCAGCAGCGCCCAGACAGGGCGCGTCGGAAACACCATATATTTT.

V and J are TRBV21-1 and TRBJ1-4; the table's D gene call, TRBD1, was not cross checked with the DNA. TRBV21-1 is a recognized pseudogene. The CDR3 sequence is 16 residues long. In DNA form, the CDR3 reads TGTGCCAGCAGCAAAGCGCCGGGACAGGATAATGAAAAACTGTTTTTT. This translates into CASSKAPGQDNEKLFF.

The chain couples TRBV5-1 to TRBJ2-7, with D hard to call. The germline V gene encodes CDR1 SGHRS and CDR2 YFSETQ. This CDR3 region has 15 residues. Trimming removed 0 bases at V and 0 bases at J, with 10 bases between. The CDR3 spells CASSLDMISSYEQYF. CDR3 bases: TGCGCCAGCAGCTTGGACATGATAAGCTCCTACGAGCAGTACTTC.

The J gene is TRBJ2-3, the V gene TRBV5-1; TRBD2 might be the D (6 bases). Germline loops: CDR1 SGHRS, CDR2 YFSETQ. The CDR3 has 13 amino acids. The V and J ends lost 3 bases and 4 bases respectively, with 9 bases between them. CDR3 in DNA: TGCGCCAGCAGCTCAGGGACTTCAGATACGCAGTATTTT. Encoded protein: CASSSGTSDTQYF.

The rearrangement joins TRBV27 to TRBJ1-4, with D perhaps TRBD1 (6 bases). This CDR3 has 16 amino acids. Trimming removed 2 bases from V and 7 bases from J, with 17 bases in between. CDR1 is MNHEY, CDR2 SMNVEV, per germline (reference sequence). This chain's CDR3 is CASSLGGGAGGEKLFF. CDR3 in DNA: TGTGCCAGCAGTTTAGGAGGGGGGGCAGGCGGTGAAAAACTGTTTTTT.

The V call is TRBV7-9, the J call TRBJ1-3, with TRBD1 as a possible D gene (6 bases). This CDR3 has 15 amino acids. Germline CDR1 is SEHNR and CDR2 is FQNEAQ (reference sequence). With 4 bases removed from V and 6 bases from J, the gap between germline ends came to 16 bases. CDR3 sequence reads: CASSSNRQGTNTIYF. In DNA form, the CDR3 reads TGTGCCAGCAGCTCCAACCGCCAGGGGACAAACACCATATATTTT.

V and J are TRBV10-1 and TRBJ2-3, with 9 positions matching TRBD1. Germline V gene sequence: CDR1 WNHNN, CDR2 SYGVQD (reference sequence). The CDR3 contains 15 residues. V lost 3 bases, J lost 3 bases, and 4 bases stayed unmatched. CDR3 sequence: CASSEPGQGTDTQYF. In nucleotides, the CDR3 is TGCGCCAGCAGTGAACCGGGACAGGGTACAGATACGCAGTATTTT.